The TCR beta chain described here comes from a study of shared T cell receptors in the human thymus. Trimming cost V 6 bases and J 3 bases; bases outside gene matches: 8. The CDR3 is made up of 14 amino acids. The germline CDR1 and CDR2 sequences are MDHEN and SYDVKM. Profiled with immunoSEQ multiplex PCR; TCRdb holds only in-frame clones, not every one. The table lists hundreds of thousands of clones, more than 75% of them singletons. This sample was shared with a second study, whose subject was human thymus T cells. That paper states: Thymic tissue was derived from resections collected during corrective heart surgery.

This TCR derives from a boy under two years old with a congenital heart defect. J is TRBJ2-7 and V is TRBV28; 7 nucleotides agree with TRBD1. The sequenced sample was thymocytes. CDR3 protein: CASSPDRQGYEQYF. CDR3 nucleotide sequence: TGTGCCAGCAGCCCGGACAGGCAGGGCTACGAGCAGTACTTC.